The source of this TCR beta chain is a study of blood T cell repertoires in COVID-19. Study summary: Sites in the United States, Italy and Spain provided acute and convalescent COVID-19 samples.

Original analysis: Amplification of reference gene primers provided the estimated nucleated cell counts. The data were produced by immunoSEQ multiplex PCR, yet TCRdb's version contains in-frame clones alone and is incomplete. D and trimming come from the DNA, and the V and J calls and clone size come from that table. Of 130,000 to 150,000 clones in the sample, 81% are singletons; the top ten hold approximately 8%. The V and J ends lost 3 bases and 4 bases respectively, with 13 bases between them. Germline-derived CDR1 and CDR2 are MDHEN and SYDVKM. The CDR3 is 14 amino acids. The TCR comes from a human donor in a cohort sampled during active COVID-19. The chain is built from TRBV28 and TRBJ2-7; weak D call: TRBD2 (6 bases). The specimen sequenced was peripheral blood. The CDR3 here is CASSFDTGAYEQYF. DNA of the CDR3: TGTGCCAGCAGTTTTGACACGGGAGCGTACGAGCAGTACTTC.